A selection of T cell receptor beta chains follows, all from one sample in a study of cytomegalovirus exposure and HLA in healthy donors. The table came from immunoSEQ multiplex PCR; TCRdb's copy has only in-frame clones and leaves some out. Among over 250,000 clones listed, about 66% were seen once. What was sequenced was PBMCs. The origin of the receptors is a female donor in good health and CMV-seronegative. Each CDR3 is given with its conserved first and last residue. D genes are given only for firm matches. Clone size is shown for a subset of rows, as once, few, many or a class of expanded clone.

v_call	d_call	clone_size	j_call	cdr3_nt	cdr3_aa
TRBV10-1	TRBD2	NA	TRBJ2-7	TGCGCCAGCAGTGGGGAAACCGGGACTACGAGGGCCTACGAGCAGTACTTC	CASSGETGTTRAYEQYF
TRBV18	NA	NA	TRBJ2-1	NA	CASSVLGQSSYNEQFF
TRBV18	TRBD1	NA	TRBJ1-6	TGTGCCAGCTCATCGAAACCCCTAGGGACAGGATATTCACCCCTCCACTTT	CASSSKPLGTGYSPLHF
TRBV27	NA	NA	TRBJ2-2	TGTGCCAGCAGTATATCCCGCGGGACCGGCGGGGAGCTGTTTTTT	CASSISRGTGGELFF
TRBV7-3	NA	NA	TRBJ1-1	TGTGCCAGCAGCTTAAGGCAGGGCGAAGCTTTCTTT	CASSLRQGEAFF
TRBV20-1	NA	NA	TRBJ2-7	TGCAGTGCTAGGGAGGGCCACGAGCAGTACTTC	CSAREGHEQYF
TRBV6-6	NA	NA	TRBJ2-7	TGTGCCAGCAGTACCGGACAGTTTACGTACGAGCAGTACTTC	CASSTGQFTYEQYF
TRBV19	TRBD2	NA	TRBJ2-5	TGTGCCAGTTCACAGATTAGCGGGGCCCAAGAGACCCAGTACTTC	CASSQISGAQETQYF
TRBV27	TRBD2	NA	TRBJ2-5	TGTGCCAGCAGTCTCCGACTAGCGGGACACCAAGAGACCCAGTACTTC	CASSLRLAGHQETQYF
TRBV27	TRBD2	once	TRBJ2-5	TGTGCCAGCAGACCGCGGGGAGGGCTGGAGACCCAGTACTTC	CASRPRGGLETQYF
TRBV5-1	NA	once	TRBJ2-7	TGCGCCAGCAGCTTGGCCGGACAGATCTACGAGCAGTACTTC	CASSLAGQIYEQYF
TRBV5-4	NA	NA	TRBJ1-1	TGTGCCAGCCGGAGGGGGGGAGGACCCACTGAAGCTTTCTTT	CASRRGGGPTEAFF
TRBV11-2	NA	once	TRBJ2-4	TGTGCCAGCAGCACCCGACAAGTAGCCAAAAACATTCAGTACTTC	CASSTRQVAKNIQYF
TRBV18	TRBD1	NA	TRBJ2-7	TGTGCCAGCTCACCAGGGACAGTTCCTTCCTACGAGCAGTACTTC	CASSPGTVPSYEQYF
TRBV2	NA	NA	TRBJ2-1	TGTGCCAGCACCACGAGGGACTTTAATGAGCAGTTCTTC	CASTTRDFNEQFF
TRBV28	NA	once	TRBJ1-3	TGTGCCAGCAGTTCGCCCCGGGGATCTGGAAACACCATATATTTT	CASSSPRGSGNTIYF
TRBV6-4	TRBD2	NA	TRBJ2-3	TGTGCCAGCAGTGACGAACTAGCGGGAGGGCCAACAGATACGCAGTATTTT	CASSDELAGGPTDTQYF
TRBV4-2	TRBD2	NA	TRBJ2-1	TGTGCCAGCAGCCAAGGTAGTCAACTAGCGGGAGTTAATGAGCAGTTCTTC	CASSQGSQLAGVNEQFF
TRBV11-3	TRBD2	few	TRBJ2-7	TGTGCCAGCAGCCCCCCCCTAGCGGGAGCACCCGAGCAGTACTTC	CASSPPLAGAPEQYF
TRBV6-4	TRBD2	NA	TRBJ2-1	TGTGCCAGTAACAGCGGGAGTCAATACAATGAGCAGTTCTTC	CASNSGSQYNEQFF
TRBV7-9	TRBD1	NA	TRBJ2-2	TGTGCCAGCAGCCATCTGGGACAGAGAGACACCGGGGAGCTGTTTTTT	CASSHLGQRDTGELFF
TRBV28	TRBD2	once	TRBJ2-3	TGTGCCAGCAGCGAAACAAGCGGGAGGATGACAGATACGCAGTATTTT	CASSETSGRMTDTQYF
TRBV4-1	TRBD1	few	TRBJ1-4	TGCGCCAGCAGCTGGGACAGGGATGAAAAACTGTTTTTT	CASSWDRDEKLFF
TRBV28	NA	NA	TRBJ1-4	TGTGCCAGCAGTCCAGGGGATAATGAAAAACTGTTTTTT	CASSPGDNEKLFF
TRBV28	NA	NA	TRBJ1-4	TGTGCCAGCAGGCGGGGGACTAATGAAAAACTGTTTTTT	CASRRGTNEKLFF
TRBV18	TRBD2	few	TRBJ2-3	TGTGCCAGCTCACCGGACGGGAGGGCCCGGACAGATACGCAGTATTTT	CASSPDGRARTDTQYF